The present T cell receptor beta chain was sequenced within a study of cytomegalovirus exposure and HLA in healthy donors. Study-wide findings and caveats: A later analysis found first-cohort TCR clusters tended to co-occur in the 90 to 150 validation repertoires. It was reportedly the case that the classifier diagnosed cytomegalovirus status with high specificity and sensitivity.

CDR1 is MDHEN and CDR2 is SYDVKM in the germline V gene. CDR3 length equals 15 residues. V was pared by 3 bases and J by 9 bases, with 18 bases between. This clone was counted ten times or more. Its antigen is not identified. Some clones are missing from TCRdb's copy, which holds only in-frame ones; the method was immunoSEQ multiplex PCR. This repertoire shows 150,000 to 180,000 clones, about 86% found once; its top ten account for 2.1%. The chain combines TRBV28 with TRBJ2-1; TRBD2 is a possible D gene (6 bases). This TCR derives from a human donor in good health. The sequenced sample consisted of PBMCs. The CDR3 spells CASSFQTGGIGEQFF. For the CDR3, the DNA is TGTGCCAGCAGTTTCCAAACCGGGGGAATCGGTGAGCAGTTCTTC.